Below are 15 T cell receptor beta chains sequenced from a single sample in a study of blood T cell repertoires in COVID-19. TCRdb's table, derived via immunoSEQ multiplex PCR, lists solely in-frame clones and lacks some. The sample has over 55,000 clones, approximately 87% seen once; the top ten hold roughly 8%. Sequenced input: peripheral blood. These receptors were obtained from a man aged 50 to 60 with active COVID-19.

The rearrangement links TRBV5-1 to TRBJ2-3; TRBD2 agrees at 9 bases. In germline, CDR1 is SGHRS, CDR2 YFSETQ. V gave up 3 bases and J gave up 0 bases; unmatched junction bases: 8. The CDR3 loop spans 17 amino acids. In nucleotides, the CDR3 is TGCGCCAGCAGCTCCACCAGGACTAGCGCAAGCACAGATACGCAGTATTTT. This encodes CASSSTRTSASTDTQYF. Variable domain in full (rest from reference TRBV5-1 and TRBJ2-3): KAGVTQTPRYLIKTRGQQVTLSCSPISGHRSVSWYQQTPGQGLQFLFEYFSETQRNKGNFPGRFSGRQFSNSRSEMNVSTLELGDSALYLCASSSTRTSASTDTQYFGPGTRLTVL.

The J gene is TRBJ2-2, the V gene TRBV5-1; D not resolved. This CDR3 contains 15 residues. Deletions cut 4 bases from V and 1 base from J, with 11 bases between. In germline, CDR1 is SGHRS, CDR2 YFSETQ. The CDR3 DNA reads as TGCGCCAGCAGCCCGGCCCGACTGAACACCGGGGAGCTGTTTTTT. This encodes CASSPARLNTGELFF.

This chain uses TRBV5-5 with TRBJ1-6, with TRBD1 matching over 10 bases. This CDR3 has 19 residues. J was trimmed by 7 bases and V by 5 bases; bases with no gene match: 18. The germline gives CDR1 SGHKS, CDR2 YYEKEE (reference sequence). CDR3: CASSFSTRDRGHRNSPLHF. For the CDR3, the DNA is TGTGCCAGCAGTTTTTCCACCCGGGACAGGGGTCATAGGAATTCACCCCTCCACTTT.

This chain joins TRBV18 and TRBJ1-4; the D is unclear. Germline lookup yields CDR1 KGHSH and CDR2 LQKENI. This CDR3 region has 13 residues. V was cut by 4 bases and J by 4 bases, with 7 bases left in between. CDR3 amino acids: CASSRGLNEKLFF. CDR3 DNA sequence: TGTGCCAGCTCACGAGGCCTTAATGAAAAACTGTTTTTT.

The chain recombines TRBV5-1 with TRBJ2-1, with D possibly TRBD2 on 6 matching bases. With 4 bases removed from V and 0 bases from J, the gap between germline ends came to 14 bases. This CDR3 contains 16 residues. Germline CDR1 reads SGHRS; CDR2 reads YFSETQ. CDR3: CASSLTGEHSYNEQFF. The CDR3 DNA reads TGCGCCAGCAGCCTAACGGGGGAGCACTCCTACAATGAGCAGTTCTTC.

J is TRBJ2-3 and V is TRBV6-2 or TRBV6-3; the match to TRBD2 covers 7 bases. The CDR3 is 15 residues long. The trim removed 3 bases at V and 2 bases at J, leaving 5 bases unmatched. Germline-derived CDR1 and CDR2 are MNHEY and SVGEGT. The CDR3 DNA follows: TGTGCCAGCAGTTATAAAGCGGGAATCACAGATACGCAGTATTTT. It translates to CASSYKAGITDTQYF.

The chain employs TRBV4-3 and TRBJ2-7; 12 positions agree with TRBD2. This CDR3 spans 15 amino acids. Germline CDR1 is LGHNA and CDR2 is YSLEER. Trimming removed 4 bases from V and 1 base from J; junction bases left unmatched: 2. The CDR3 DNA sequence: TGCGCCAGCAGCCCGACTAGCGGGAGATCCTACGAGCAGTACTTC. As protein: CASSPTSGRSYEQYF.

The chain employs TRBV30 and TRBJ1-6; weak D call: TRBD1 (5 bases). The CDR3 consists of 12 residues. V shed 3 bases and J shed 7 bases, with 7 bases lying between them. Germline V gives CDR1 GTSNPN, CDR2 SVGIG (reference sequence). DNA of the CDR3: TGTGCCTGGAGAGGGGCGAATTCACCCCTCCACTTT. This gives the protein CAWRGANSPLHF. The full variable domain, in which reference TRBV30 and TRBJ1-6 provide the parts outside the CDR3, is SQTIHQWPATLVQPVGSPLSLECTVEGTSNPNLYWYRQAAGRGLQLLFYSVGIGQISSEVPQNLSASRPQDRQFILSSKKLLLSDSGFYLCAWRGANSPLHFGNGTRLTVT.

This clone has at least ten counts. J is TRBJ1-1 and V is TRBV7-9; possibly TRBD1 for D (6 bases). CDR1 SEHNR and CDR2 FQNEAQ come from the germline V gene (reference sequence). This CDR3 comprises 14 residues. Trimming left V 5 bases short and J 5 bases short, with 15 bases between. The CDR3 nucleotides are TGTGCCAGCAGCGAAGAGGGGGTGGGAACTGAAGCTTTCTTT. This sequence encodes CASSEEGVGTEAFF. Based on the CDR3 plus reference TRBV7-9 and TRBJ1-1, the full variable domain is DTGVSQNPRHKITKRGQNVTFRCDPISEHNRLYWYRQTLGQGPEFLTYFQNEAQLEKSRLLSDRFSAERPKGSFSTLEIQRTEQGDSAMYLCASSEEGVGTEAFFGQGTRLTVV.

The chain couples TRBV5-1 to TRBJ2-7; maybe TRBD1 (5 bases). The CDR3 spans 15 residues. Germline V lookup: CDR1 SGHRS, CDR2 YFSETQ. V was trimmed by 0 bases and J by 3 bases, leaving 13 bases between them. CDR3 bases: TGCGCCAGCAGCTTGGCTTCAGGGTCGGACTACGAGCAGTACTTC. This translates into CASSLASGSDYEQYF.

The chain has TRBV27 and TRBJ1-2; D ambiguous. The CDR3 covers 15 residues. CDR1 MNHEY and CDR2 SMNVEV come from the germline V gene (reference sequence). Trimming took 5 bases from V and 0 from J, leaving 13 bases between them. For the CDR3, the DNA is TGTGCCAGCAGTATCGTAGCCATCCCTAACTATGGCTACACCTTC. This codes for CASSIVAIPNYGYTF.

This clone appeared a single time. The V and J genes are TRBV4-2 and TRBJ1-5, with a tentative D call TRBD1 (6 bases). Trimming took 1 base from V and 4 from J, leaving 11 bases between them. This CDR3 spans 15 amino acids. Per the germline V gene, CDR1 is LGHNA and CDR2 is YNFKEQ. CDR3 loop: CASSQGRQANQPQHF. CDR3 in DNA: TGTGCCAGCAGCCAAGGGAGACAGGCTAATCAGCCCCAGCATTTT.

This sequence joins TRBV6-2 or TRBV6-3 and TRBJ2-7, with 12 bases fitting TRBD2. Per the germline V gene, CDR1 is MNHEY and CDR2 is SVGEGT. V was clipped by 5 bases and J by 7 bases; unmatched bases: 12. This CDR3 is built from 16 residues. The CDR3 sequence is CASSLPWTSGTREQYF. The CDR3, as DNA: TGTGCCAGCAGTCTACCATGGACTAGCGGGACGCGAGAGCAGTACTTC.

V and J are TRBV5-1 and TRBJ2-1; 9 nucleotides agree with TRBD1. Germline CDR1 and CDR2: SGHRS and YFSETQ. V lost 7 bases to trimming and J lost 4 bases; unmatched junction nucleotides: 3. The CDR3 totals 13 residues. The chain's CDR3 is CASRDREYNEQFF. In nucleotides, the CDR3 is TGCGCCAGCCGGGACAGGGAATACAATGAGCAGTTCTTC.

The V gene is TRBV7-2, the J gene TRBJ1-6; D is perhaps TRBD1 (6 bases). The CDR3 loop spans 18 amino acids. V was shortened by 3 bases and J by 0 bases, with 15 bases between the two germline ends. Germline assignment: CDR1 SGHTA and CDR2 FQGNSA. The CDR3 DNA sequence: TGTGCCAGCAGCTTCCGGGGGGCGCCGATCTCCTATAATTCACCCCTCCACTTT. Translated: CASSFRGAPISYNSPLHF.